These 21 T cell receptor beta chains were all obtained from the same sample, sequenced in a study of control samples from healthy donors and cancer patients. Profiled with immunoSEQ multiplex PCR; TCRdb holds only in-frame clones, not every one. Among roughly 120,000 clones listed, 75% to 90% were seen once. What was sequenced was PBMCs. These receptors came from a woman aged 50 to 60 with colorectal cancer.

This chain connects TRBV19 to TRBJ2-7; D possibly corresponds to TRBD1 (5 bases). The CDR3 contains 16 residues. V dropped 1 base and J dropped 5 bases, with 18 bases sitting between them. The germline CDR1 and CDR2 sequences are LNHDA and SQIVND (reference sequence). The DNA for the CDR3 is TGTGCCAGTAGTATAGGACGGCAACAGGCCCTCGACGAGCAGTACTTC. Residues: CASSIGRQQALDEQYF.

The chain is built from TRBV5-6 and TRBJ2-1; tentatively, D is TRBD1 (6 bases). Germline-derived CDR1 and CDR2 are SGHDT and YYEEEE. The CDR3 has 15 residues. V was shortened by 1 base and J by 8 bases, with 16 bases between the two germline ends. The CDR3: CASSLFRGTVDEQFF. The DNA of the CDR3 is TGTGCCAGCAGCTTGTTCAGGGGTACGGTCGATGAGCAGTTCTTC.

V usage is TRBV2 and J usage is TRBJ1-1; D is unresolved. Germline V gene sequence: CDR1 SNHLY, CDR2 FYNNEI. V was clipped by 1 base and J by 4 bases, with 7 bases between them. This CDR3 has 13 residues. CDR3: CASSEVRGTEAFF. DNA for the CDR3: TGTGCCAGCAGTGAAGTTCGGGGCACTGAAGCTTTCTTT.

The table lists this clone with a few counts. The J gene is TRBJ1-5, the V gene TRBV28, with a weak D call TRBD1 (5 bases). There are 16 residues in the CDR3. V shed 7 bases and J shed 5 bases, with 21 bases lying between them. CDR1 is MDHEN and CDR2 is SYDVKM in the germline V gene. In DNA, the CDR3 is TGTGCCAGCACCTCTCTCTTGGCGGCAGGGCATCAGCCCCAGCATTTT. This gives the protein CASTSLLAAGHQPQHF.

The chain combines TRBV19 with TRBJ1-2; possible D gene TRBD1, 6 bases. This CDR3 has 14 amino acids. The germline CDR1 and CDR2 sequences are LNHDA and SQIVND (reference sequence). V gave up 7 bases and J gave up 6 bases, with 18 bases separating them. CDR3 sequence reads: CASKTQQGPHGYTF. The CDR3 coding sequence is TGTGCCAGTAAGACCCAACAGGGACCCCATGGCTACACCTTC.

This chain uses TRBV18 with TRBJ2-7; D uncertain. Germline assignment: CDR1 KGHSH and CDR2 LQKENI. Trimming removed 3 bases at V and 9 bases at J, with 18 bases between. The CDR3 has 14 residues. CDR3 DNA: TGTGCCAGCTCACCGTCATTGGCGAAAAAAGGGCAGTACTTC. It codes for CASSPSLAKKGQYF.

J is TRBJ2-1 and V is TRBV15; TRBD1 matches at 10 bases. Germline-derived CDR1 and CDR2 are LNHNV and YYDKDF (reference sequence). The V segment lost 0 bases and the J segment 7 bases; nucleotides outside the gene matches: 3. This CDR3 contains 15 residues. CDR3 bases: TGTGCCACCAGCAGAGACGGACAGGGGGATAATGAGCAGTTCTTC. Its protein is CATSRDGQGDNEQFF.

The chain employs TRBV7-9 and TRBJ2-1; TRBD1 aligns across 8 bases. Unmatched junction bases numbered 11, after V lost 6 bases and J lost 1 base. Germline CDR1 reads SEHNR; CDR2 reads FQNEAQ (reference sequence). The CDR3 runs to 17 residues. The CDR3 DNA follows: TGTGCCAGCAGGCCCACTACAGGGGGACGGTCCTACAATGAGCAGTTCTTC. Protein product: CASRPTTGGRSYNEQFF.

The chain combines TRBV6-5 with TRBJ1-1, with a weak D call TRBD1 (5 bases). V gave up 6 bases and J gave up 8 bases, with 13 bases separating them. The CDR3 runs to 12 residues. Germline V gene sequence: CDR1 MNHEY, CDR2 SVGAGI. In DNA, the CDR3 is TGTGCCAGCAGGAGGGACGGGCGAGAAGCTTTCTTT. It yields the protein CASRRDGREAFF.

The CDR3 here is CASSLLSGSRYEQYF. CDR3 bases: TGTGCCAGCAGCTTATTGAGCGGGAGTCGGTACGAGCAGTACTTC. The chain uses TRBV11-2 and TRBJ2-7; 8 bases are a match to TRBD2. The CDR3 is made up of 15 amino acids. V dropped 2 bases and J dropped 4; count of bases not matched to a gene: 7. Germline values: CDR1 SGHAT, CDR2 FQNNGV. Complete variable domain (other parts from reference TRBV11-2 and TRBJ2-7): EAGVAQSPRYKIIEKRQSVAFWCNPISGHATLYWYQQILGQGPKLLIQFQNNGVVDDSQLPKDRFSAERLKGVDSTLKIQPAKLEDSAVYLCASSLLSGSRYEQYFGPGTRLTVT.

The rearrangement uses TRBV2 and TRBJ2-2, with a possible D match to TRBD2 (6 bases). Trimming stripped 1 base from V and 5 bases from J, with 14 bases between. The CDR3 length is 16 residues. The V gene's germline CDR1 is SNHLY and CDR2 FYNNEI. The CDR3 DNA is TGTGCCAGCAGTGAAGGCGGCGGGAAGAGGACCGGGGAGCTGTTTTTT. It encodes CASSEGGGKRTGELFF.

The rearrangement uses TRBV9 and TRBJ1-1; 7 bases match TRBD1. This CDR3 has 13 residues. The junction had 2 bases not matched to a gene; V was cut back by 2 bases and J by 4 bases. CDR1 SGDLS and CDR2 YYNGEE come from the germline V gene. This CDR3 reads CASSVQGGTEAFF. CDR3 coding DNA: TGTGCCAGCAGCGTGCAGGGGGGCACTGAAGCTTTCTTT.

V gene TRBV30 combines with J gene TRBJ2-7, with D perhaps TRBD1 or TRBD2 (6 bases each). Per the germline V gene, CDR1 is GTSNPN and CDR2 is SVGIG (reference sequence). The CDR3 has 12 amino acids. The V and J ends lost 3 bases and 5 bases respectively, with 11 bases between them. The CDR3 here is CAWRFGGDEQYF. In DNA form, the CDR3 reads TGTGCCTGGAGGTTCGGGGGCGACGAGCAGTACTTC.

CDR3 loop: CASKTTGGSTEAFF. CDR3 DNA: TGTGCCAGCAAAACGACAGGGGGCAGTACTGAAGCTTTCTTT. The V gene is TRBV6-5, the J gene TRBJ1-1; 10 bases align to TRBD1. This CDR3 has 14 amino acids. V shed 7 bases, J shed 5 bases, and the junction held 7 bases outside the gene matches. The V gene's germline CDR1 is MNHEY and CDR2 SVGAGI.

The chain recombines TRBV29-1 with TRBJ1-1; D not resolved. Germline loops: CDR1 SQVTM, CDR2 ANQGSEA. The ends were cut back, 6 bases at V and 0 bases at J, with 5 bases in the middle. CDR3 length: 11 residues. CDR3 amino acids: CSVLMNTEAFF. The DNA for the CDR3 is TGCAGCGTCCTGATGAACACTGAAGCTTTCTTT.

CDR3 coding DNA: TGTGCCAGCAGCGCAGGGGCGATAGGGGGAAGGGTGCGGGAGCAGTACTTC. Its translation is CASSAGAIGGRVREQYF. This rearrangement joins TRBV9 to TRBJ2-7, with D possibly TRBD1 on 6 matching bases. The V and J ends lost 3 bases and 7 bases respectively, with 26 bases between them. The germline V gene has CDR1 SGDLS and CDR2 YYNGEE. This CDR3 has 17 amino acids.

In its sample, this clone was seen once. The CDR3 nucleotides read TGTGCCAGCAGCTTAGACCTCAGGACGGGTAACACTGAAGCTTTCTTT. It specifies CASSLDLRTGNTEAFF. The V call is TRBV13, the J call TRBJ1-1; D gene uncertain. Germline assignment: CDR1 PRHDT and CDR2 FYEKMQ (reference sequence). The germline V and J ends were trimmed by 1 base and 2 bases, with 14 bases remaining between them. The CDR3 totals 16 residues. Filled out from reference TRBV13 and TRBJ1-1, the complete variable domain reads AAGVIQSPRHLIKEKRETATLKCYPIPRHDTVYWYQQGPGQDPQFLISFYEKMQSDKGSIPDRFSAQQFSDYHSELNMSSLELGDSALYFCASSLDLRTGNTEAFFGQGTRLTVV.

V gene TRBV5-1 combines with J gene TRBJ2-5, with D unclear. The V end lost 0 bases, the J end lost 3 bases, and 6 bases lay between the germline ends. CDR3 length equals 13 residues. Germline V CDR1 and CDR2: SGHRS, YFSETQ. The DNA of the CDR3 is TGCGCCAGCAGCTTGGTGTCTGAAGAGACCCAGTACTTC. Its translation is CASSLVSEETQYF.

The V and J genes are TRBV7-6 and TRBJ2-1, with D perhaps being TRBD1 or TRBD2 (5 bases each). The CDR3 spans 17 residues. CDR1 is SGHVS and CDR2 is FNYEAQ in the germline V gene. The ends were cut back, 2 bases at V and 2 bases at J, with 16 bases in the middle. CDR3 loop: CASSLTEGPLAYNEQFF. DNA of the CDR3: TGTGCCAGCAGCTTAACCGAGGGACCACTCGCCTACAATGAGCAGTTCTTC.

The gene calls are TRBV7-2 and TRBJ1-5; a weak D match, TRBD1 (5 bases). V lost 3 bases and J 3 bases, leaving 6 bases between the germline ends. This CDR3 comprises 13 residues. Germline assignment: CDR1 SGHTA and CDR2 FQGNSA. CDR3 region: CASSFRANQPQHF. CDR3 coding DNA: TGTGCCAGCAGCTTCAGGGCCAATCAGCCCCAGCATTTT. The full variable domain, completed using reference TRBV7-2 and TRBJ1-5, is GAGVSQSPSNKVTEKGKDVELRCDPISGHTALYWYRQSLGQGLEFLIYFQGNSAPDKSGLPSDRFSAERTGGSVSTLTIQRTQQEDSAVYLCASSFRANQPQHFGDGTRLSIL.

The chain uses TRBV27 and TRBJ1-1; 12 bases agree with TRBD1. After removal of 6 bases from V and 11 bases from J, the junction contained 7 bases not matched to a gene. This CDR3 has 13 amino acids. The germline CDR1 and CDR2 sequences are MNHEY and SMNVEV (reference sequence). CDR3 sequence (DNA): TGTGCCAGCAGGCTAGGGACAGGGGGCCAGGCTTTCTTT. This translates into CASRLGTGGQAFF.